This TCR beta chain is from a study of PD-L1 blockade in urothelial cancer (dated by TCRdb to 2016 to 2017). Looking at the study overall: Therapy was started at some point between 2013 and 2015 for all patients, and atezolizumab 1,200 mg was administered intravenously every 3 weeks. About 85% of the 29 patients were males with bladder-origin urothelial cancer, and about 65% of the roughly 30 reported a prior smoking history. Patients had an ECOG performance status of 0 or 1 and had received between 0 and 3 prior chemotherapy regimens. Blood samples were analyzed at 3 weeks after treatment start (second dose) and at 6 weeks after treatment start. A median of 141,255 T cells and 80,000 to 95,000 unique TCRs was obtained from blood samples, and a median clonality of about 0.08 was observed. Somatic, immune and clinical correlates of response to PD-L1 blockade with atezolizumab in urothelial cancer were the focus of an exploratory multi-omic analysis. Pretreatment tumor samples and matched peripheral blood, collected serially before and after atezolizumab treatment, underwent TCR sequencing. Progression-free survival longer than 6 months counted as durable clinical benefit, and TCR features were additionally tested against both progression-free and overall survival. Whole exome sequencing and RNA sequencing of pretreatment tumors were performed alongside TCR sequencing in the same patients. Durable clinical benefit was achieved by nine patients but not by the remaining 20. Twenty-nine patients had pretreatment blood TCR-seq, about 25 had at least one posttreatment blood collection, and about 25 had tumor TCR-seq.

In the case of this clone: There is no known antigen for this receptor. The sample holds no much larger clone one base away, and base qualities are not on file.

Overall study outcomes, separate from this receptor: Among patients with durable benefit, tumor-associated TCR clones showed greater expansion in peripheral blood 3 weeks after treatment started (n of about 21, p = 0.022). Small sample size (n ≈ 30) and many exploratory analyses mean the results are intended to be hypothesis-generating. A pretreatment peripheral blood TCR clonality below the median was linked to improved progression-free and overall survival.

To estimate absolute template abundance from read counts, synthetic TCR analog templates were spiked into each PCR. Using the immunoSEQ assay, TCRbeta CDR3 regions were amplified from genomic DNA with bias-controlled V and J gene primers. Rearranged TCRbeta segments were sequenced at approximately 20X coverage. The authors' pipeline ran thus. Clustering was used to correct sequencing errors, and CDR3s were annotated against IMGT to assign V, D and J genes. Downstream analyses used only productive TCRbeta rearrangements, leaving out any out-of-frame or stop-codon sequences. To compute clonality, Shannon entropy was normalized by the log of the number of unique productive sequences and then subtracted from one. Fisher's exact test with Benjamini-Hochberg correction, using a cutoff of adjusted p below 0.01, was how clones that differed between time points or between blood and tumor were identified. TCRdb took over this immuneACCESS table, retaining in-frame rearrangements with V and J assigned. Such tables are incomplete; in checked studies, under half of the missing clones stem from an unresolved V gene, and the remainder is unexplained. From that table come the V and J calls and clone size; the DNA was used to work out D and trimming. Within this sample are tens of thousands of clones, with about four fifths of them counted one time only. The biggest ten clones account for more than 5.5% of the sample.

The sample's time point label, decoded: pretreatment peripheral blood. A total of under 30 patients with locally advanced or metastatic urothelial carcinoma, treated at Memorial Sloan Kettering on a trial protocol, made up the cohort. Peripheral blood mononuclear cells were collected pretreatment and during treatment, at between 1 and 8 total time points per patient. The Qiagen DNeasy Blood extraction kit was used to purify genomic DNA from total PBMCs and tumor samples. PBMCs were collected pretreatment and during treatment, and were isolated and stored as previously described. The sequence was collected from a man in his 70s with urothelial cancer. The sequenced sample was PBMCs, obtained around atezolizumab (anti-PD-L1) treatment.

The CDR3 region reads CASSLDIAGETQYF. The DNA reads as follows: TGTGCCAGCAGCTTGGATATAGCGGGGGAGACCCAGTACTTC. The chain is encoded by TRBV5-4 joined to TRBJ2-5; 8 bases in the junction line up with TRBD2. CDR1 and CDR2 were assigned from the germline V gene (reference sequence) as SGHNT and YYREEE. Trimming leaves V shorter by 0 bases and J shorter by 5 bases, with the junction holding 3 bases beyond the gene matches. The CDR3 goes from the cysteine to the phenylalanine over 14 residues. Only the CDR3 DNA is retained, 42 bases long and in frame from the first base.